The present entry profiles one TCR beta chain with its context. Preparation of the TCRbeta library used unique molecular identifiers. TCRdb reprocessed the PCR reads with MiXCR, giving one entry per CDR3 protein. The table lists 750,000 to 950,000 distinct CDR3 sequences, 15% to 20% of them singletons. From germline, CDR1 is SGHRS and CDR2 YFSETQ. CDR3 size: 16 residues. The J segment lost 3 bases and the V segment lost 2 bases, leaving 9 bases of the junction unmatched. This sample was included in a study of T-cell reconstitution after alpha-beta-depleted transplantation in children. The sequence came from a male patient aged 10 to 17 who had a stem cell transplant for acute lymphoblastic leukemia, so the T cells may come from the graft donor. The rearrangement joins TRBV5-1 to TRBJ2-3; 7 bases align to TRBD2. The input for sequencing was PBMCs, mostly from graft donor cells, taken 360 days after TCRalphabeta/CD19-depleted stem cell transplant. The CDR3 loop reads CASSLGWRERTDTQYF. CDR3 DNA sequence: TGCGCCAGCAGCTTAGGTTGGCGGGAGAGGACAGATACGCAGTATTTT.